The T cell receptor beta chain under discussion was sequenced for a study of T cell changes during pregnancy in multiple sclerosis (dated by TCRdb to the late 2010s). As for the study more broadly: In women with multiple sclerosis, the researchers looked at how the T cell repertoire shifted as pregnancy progressed.

Details on this clone: Its recognized antigen is unknown. Per-nucleotide qualities are absent, and no much larger clonotype sits a single base away.

CDR1 and CDR2 are read off the germline V gene as SGHTA and FQGTGA. Spanning cysteine to phenylalanine, the CDR3 consists of 14 amino acids. Only the CDR3 portion is preserved as DNA: 42 bases, with reading frame beginning at the first base. Germline trimming: 2 bases from V, 10 bases from J; junction bases outside gene matches: 6. Receptor amplification or capture employed the immunoSEQ multiplex PCR assay. TCRdb limited this immuneACCESS table to in-frame rearrangements with V and J called. A share of clones is missing; checked studies link under half to unresolved V genes, and the rest is unexplained. The sample table lists 70,000 to 100,000 clones, 85% to 95% of them with a count of one. Of the sample, around 4% falls within the top ten clones.

The sequences come from peripheral blood, collected in the first trimester of pregnancy. The chain was built from TRBV7-3 and TRBJ2-7; a stretch of 12 junction bases matches TRBD2. The source of this sequence is a female donor with multiple sclerosis, enrolled in a pregnancy study. The CDR3 loop reads CASSLGTSGSAQYF. The DNA is TGTGCCAGCAGCTTAGGGACTAGCGGGTCTGCCCAGTACTTC.